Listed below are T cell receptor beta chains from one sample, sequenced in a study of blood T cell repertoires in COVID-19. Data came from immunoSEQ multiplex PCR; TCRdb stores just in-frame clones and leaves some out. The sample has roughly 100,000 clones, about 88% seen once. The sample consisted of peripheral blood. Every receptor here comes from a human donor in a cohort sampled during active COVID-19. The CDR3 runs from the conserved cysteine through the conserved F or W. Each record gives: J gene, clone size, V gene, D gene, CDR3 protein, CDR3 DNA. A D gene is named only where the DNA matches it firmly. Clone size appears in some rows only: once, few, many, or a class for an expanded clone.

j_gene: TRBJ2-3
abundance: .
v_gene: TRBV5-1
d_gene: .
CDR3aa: CASSLVRTDTDTQYF
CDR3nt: TGCGCCAGCAGCTTGGTTAGGACAGACACAGATACGCAGTATTTT

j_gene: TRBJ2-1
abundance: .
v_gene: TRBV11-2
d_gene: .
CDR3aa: CASSSSHPSSYNEQFF
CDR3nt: TGTGCCAGCAGCTCAAGCCACCCGAGCTCCTACAATGAGCAGTTCTTC

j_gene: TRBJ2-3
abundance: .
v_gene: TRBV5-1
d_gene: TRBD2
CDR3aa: CASSPPLAGGPDTQYF
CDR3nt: TGCGCCAGCAGCCCGCCTCTGGCGGGAGGGCCAGATACGCAGTATTTT

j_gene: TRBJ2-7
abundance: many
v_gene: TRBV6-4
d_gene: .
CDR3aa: CASSDSNRPERCYEQYF
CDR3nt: TGTGCCAGCAGTGACTCCAACAGGCCTGAAAGATGCTACGAGCAGTACTTC

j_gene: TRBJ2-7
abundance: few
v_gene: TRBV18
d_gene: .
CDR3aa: CASSPQVSSYEQYF
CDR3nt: TGTGCCAGCTCACCCCAGGTGAGCTCCTACGAGCAGTACTTC

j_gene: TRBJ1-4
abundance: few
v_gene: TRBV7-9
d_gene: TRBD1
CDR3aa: CASSPGVGGHEKLFF
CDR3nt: TGTGCCAGCAGCCCCGGGGTAGGGGGCCATGAAAAACTGTTTTTT

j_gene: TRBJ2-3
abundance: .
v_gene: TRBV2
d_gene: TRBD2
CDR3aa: CASAETSAPTDTQYF
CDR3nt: TGTGCCAGCGCGGAGACTAGCGCCCCGACAGATACGCAGTATTTT

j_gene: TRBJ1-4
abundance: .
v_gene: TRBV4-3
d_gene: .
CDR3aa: CASSQRRGFDEKLFF
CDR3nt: TGCGCCAGCAGCCAACGTCGGGGGTTCGATGAAAAACTGTTTTTT

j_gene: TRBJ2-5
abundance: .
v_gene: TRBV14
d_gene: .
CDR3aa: CASSPPGIQETQYF
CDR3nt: TGTGCCAGCAGCCCCCCCGGGATCCAAGAGACCCAGTACTTC

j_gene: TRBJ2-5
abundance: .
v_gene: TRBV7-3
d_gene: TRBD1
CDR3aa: CASSPKGTGANSQETQYF
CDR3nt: TGTGCCAGCAGCCCTAAGGGGACAGGGGCAAACTCTCAAGAGACCCAGTACTTC

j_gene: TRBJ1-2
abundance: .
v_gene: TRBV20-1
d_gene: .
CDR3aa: CSAGTHGYTF
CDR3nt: TGCAGTGCTGGGACTCATGGCTACACCTTC

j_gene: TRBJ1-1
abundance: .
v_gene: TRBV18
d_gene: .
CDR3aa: CASSPGGPVTEAFF
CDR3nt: TGTGCCAGCTCACCCGGGGGGCCAGTCACTGAAGCTTTCTTT

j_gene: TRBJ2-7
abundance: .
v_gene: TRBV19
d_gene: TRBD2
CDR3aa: CASRQSGTSGFYEQYF
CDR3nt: TGTGCCAGTAGACAATCCGGGACTAGCGGGTTCTACGAGCAGTACTTC

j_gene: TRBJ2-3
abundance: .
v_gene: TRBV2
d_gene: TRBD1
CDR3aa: CASNRGVGTDTQYF
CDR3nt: TGTGCCAGCAACAGGGGTGTAGGGACAGATACGCAGTATTTT

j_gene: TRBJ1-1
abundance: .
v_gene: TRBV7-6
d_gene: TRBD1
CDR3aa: CASSLTGATEAFF
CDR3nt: TGTGCCAGCAGCTTGACAGGGGCCACTGAAGCTTTCTTT